Listed below are T cell receptor beta chains from one sample, sequenced in a study of blood T cell repertoires in COVID-19. This table comes from immunoSEQ multiplex PCR, and its TCRdb copy is limited to in-frame clones, with some not included. The sample has roughly 420,000 clones, roughly 88% seen once. What was sequenced was PBMCs or T cells enriched from blood (not recorded which). The receptors were sampled from a woman younger than 45 with acute COVID-19. CDR3s include the opening cysteine and the closing phenylalanine or tryptophan.

TRBJ2-2	TRBV7-2	CASSPKAGHHHGELFF
TRBJ1-2	TRBV13	CASSTVTGGGGYTF
TRBJ2-2	TRBV25-1	CASKGQGTGELFF
TRBJ2-7	TRBV5-1	CASPTGAEQYF
TRBJ1-4	TRBV19	CASSLDRDSSRKLFF
TRBJ2-2	TRBV24-1	CATSDFRQGGTGELFF
TRBJ1-2	TRBV29-1	CSVDGYGQGSLFNYGYTF
TRBJ2-7	TRBV6-4	CASSGFRVKYYEQYF
TRBJ2-3	TRBV2	CASRGLEDTDTQYF
TRBJ1-6	TRBV24-1	CATSDLSQGTSPLHF
TRBJ2-7	TRBV20-1	CSASSARAYEQYF
TRBJ1-2	TRBV14	CASSPTLTGKVLGGYTF